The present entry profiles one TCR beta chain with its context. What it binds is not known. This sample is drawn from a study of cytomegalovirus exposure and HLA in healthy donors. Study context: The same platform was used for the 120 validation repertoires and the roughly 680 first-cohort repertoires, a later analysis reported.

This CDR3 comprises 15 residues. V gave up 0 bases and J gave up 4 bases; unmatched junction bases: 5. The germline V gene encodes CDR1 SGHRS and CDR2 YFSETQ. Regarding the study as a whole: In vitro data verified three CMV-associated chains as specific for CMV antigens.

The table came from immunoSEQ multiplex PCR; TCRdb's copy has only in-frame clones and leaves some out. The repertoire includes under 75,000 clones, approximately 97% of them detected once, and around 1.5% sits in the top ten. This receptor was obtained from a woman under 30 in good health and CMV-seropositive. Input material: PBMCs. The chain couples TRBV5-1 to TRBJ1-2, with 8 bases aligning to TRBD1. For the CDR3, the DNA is TGCGCCAGCAGCTTGGATGGACAGGGACTCTATGGCTACACCTTC. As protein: CASSLDGQGLYGYTF.